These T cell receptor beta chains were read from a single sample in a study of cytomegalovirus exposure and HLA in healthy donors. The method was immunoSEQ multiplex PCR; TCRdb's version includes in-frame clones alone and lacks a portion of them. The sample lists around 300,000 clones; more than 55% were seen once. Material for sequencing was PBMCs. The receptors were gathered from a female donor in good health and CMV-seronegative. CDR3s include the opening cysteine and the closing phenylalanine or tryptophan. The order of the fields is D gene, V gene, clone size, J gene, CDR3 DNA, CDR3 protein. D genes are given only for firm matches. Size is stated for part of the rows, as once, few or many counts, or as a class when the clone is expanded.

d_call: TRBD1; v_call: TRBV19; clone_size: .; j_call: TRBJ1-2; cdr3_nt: TGTGCCAGTAGTAAATGGGGAATAGGAAGGACAGGGGGCACTAACTATGGCTACACCTTC; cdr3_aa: CASSKWGIGRTGGTNYGYTF
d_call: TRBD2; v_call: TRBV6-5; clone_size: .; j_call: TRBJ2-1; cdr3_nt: TGTGCCAGCAGTTACGGGGCGGGAGGGGTCGAGTTCTTC; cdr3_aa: CASSYGAGGVEFF
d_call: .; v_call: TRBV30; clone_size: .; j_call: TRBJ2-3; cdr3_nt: TGTGCCTCCCAAAAAGGGGCGGCTAGCACAGATACGCAGTATTTT; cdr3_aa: CASQKGAASTDTQYF
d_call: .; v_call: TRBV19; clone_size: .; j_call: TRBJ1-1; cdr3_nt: TGTGCCAGTAGTATAGGGGCTGTGAACACTGAAGCTTTCTTT; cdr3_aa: CASSIGAVNTEAFF
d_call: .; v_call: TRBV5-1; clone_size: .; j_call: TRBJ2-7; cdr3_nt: TGCGCCAGCAGCTTCCGTGGAGCCTACGAGCAGTACTTC; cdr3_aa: CASSFRGAYEQYF
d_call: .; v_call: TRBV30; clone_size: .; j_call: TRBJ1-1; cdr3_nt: TGTGCCTATCGCTTACCAGGGAATGAAGCTTTCTTT; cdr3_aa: CAYRLPGNEAFF
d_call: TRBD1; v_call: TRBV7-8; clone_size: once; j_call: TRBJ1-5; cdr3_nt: TGTGCCAGCAGCTTATGGGGACAGGGCTATCAGCCCCAGCATTTT; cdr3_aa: CASSLWGQGYQPQHF
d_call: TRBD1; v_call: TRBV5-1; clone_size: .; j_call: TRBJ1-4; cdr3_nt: TGCGCCAGCAGCTGGACAGGGCTCCATAATGAAAAACTGTTTTTT; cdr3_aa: CASSWTGLHNEKLFF
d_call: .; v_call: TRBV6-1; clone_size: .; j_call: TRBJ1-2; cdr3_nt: TGTGCCAGCAACGGGGGGTGGGGCTACACCTTC; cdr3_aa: CASNGGWGYTF
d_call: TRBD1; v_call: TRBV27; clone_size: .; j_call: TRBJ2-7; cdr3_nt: TGTGCCACGCAGGGGGCCTACGAGCAGTACTTC; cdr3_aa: CATQGAYEQYF
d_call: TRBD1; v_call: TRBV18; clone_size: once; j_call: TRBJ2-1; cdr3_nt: TGTGCCAGCTCACCACCCGGACAGGGGGGGCAGTTCTTC; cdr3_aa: CASSPPGQGGQFF
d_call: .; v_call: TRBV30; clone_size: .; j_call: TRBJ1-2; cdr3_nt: TGTGCCCGGACAGACAATTATGGCTACACCTTC; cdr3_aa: CARTDNYGYTF
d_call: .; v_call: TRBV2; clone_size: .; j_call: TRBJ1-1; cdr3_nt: TGTGCCAGCAGTGGATCAGGGGCCCACACTGAAGCTTTCTTT; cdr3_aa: CASSGSGAHTEAFF
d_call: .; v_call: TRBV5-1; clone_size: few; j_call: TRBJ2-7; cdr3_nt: TGCGCCAGCAGCTTGGCGTCCGGGGAGATGTACGAGCAGTACTTC; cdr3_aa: CASSLASGEMYEQYF
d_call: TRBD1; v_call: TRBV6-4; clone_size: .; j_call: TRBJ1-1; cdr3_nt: TGTGCCAGCAGTGACTTGCGGGACAGGAACACTGAAGCTTTCTTT; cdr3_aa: CASSDLRDRNTEAFF
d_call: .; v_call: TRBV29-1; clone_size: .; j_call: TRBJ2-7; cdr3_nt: TGCAGCGTTGAAGAGGGCGGGACAGAAGCCTACGAGCAGTACTTC; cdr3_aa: CSVEEGGTEAYEQYF
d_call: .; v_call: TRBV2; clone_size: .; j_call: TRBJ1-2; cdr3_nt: TGTGCCAGCACCGTGGGGGGGGATGGCTACACCTTC; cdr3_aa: CASTVGGDGYTF
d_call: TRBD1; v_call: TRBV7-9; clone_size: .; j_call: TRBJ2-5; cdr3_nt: TGTGCCAGCAGCCCACAGGGGAGGACCCAGTACTTC; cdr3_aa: CASSPQGRTQYF
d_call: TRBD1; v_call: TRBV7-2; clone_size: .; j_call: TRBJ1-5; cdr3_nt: TGTGCCAGCAGCCCTGGGACAGGGATGAGGCAGCCCCAGCATTTT; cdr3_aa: CASSPGTGMRQPQHF
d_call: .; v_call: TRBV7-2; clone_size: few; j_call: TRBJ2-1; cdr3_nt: TGTGCCAGCAGCTCCATTTACAATGAGCAGTTCTTC; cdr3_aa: CASSSIYNEQFF
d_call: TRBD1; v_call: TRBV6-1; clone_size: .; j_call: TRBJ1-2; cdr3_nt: TGTGCCAGCAGAACAGGGGGCTCAAGTGGTGGCTACACCTTC; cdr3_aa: CASRTGGSSGGYTF
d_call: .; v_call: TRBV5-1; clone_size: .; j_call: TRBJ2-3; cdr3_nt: TGCGCCAGCAGCTTGAGATCGGCAGATACGCAGTATTTT; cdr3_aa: CASSLRSADTQYF
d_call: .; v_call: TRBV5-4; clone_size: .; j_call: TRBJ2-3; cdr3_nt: TGTGCCAGCAGCTTGGGGGCCTCTAGCACAGATACGCAGTATTTT; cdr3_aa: CASSLGASSTDTQYF
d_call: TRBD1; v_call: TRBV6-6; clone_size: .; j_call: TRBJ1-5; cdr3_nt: TGTGCCAGCAGTTCGGGACAGGGAGGCAATCAGCCCCAGCATTTT; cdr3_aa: CASSSGQGGNQPQHF
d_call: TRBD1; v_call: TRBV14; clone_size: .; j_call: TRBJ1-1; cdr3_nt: TGTGCCAGCAGCCCCCGGGACAGGGGCCGGAACACTGAAGCTTTCTTT; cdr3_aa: CASSPRDRGRNTEAFF
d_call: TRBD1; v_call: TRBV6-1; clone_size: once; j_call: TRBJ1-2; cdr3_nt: TGTGCCAGCAGGCTACAGGGGAACTATGGCTACACCTTC; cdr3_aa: CASRLQGNYGYTF
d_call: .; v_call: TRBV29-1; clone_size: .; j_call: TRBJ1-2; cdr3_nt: TGCAGCGTTGATAGGCAGGCTGGCTCTAACTATGGCTACACCTTC; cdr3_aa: CSVDRQAGSNYGYTF
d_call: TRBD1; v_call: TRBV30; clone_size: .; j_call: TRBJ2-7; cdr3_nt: TGTGCCTGGAGTCTTCAGGGGGCTGGCGAGCAGTACTTC; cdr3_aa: CAWSLQGAGEQYF
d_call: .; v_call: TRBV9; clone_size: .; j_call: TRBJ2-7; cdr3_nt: TGTGCCAGCAGCGGTCGACCTCAGGGTGAGGAGCAGTACTTC; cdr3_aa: CASSGRPQGEEQYF
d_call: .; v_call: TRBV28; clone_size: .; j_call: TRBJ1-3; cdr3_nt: TGTGCCAGCAGTTTTTCCTACTCTGGAAACACCATATATTTT; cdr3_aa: CASSFSYSGNTIYF
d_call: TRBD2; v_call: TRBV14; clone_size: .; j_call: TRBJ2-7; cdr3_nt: TGTGCCAGCAGCCAAATTAGCGGGACCTACGAGCAGTACTTC; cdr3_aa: CASSQISGTYEQYF
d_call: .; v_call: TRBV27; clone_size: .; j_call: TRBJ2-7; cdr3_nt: TGTGCCAGCAGTCCGTTCGGACTAGGAGGGGGACTTTACGAGCAGTACTTC; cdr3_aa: CASSPFGLGGGLYEQYF
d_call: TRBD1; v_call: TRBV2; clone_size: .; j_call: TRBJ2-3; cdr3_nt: TGTGCCAGCAGTGGGGACAGTCAAGATACGCAGTATTTT; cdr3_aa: CASSGDSQDTQYF
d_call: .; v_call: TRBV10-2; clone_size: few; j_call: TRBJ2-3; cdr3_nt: TGCGCCAGCAGTGAGTCGGGGGCGCTTAGCACAGATACGCAGTATTTT; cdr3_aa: CASSESGALSTDTQYF
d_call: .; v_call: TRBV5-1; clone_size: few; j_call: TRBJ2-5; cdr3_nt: TGCGCCAGCAGCTTGGGGCTTGGGAGCTCGCAAGAGACCCAGTACTTC; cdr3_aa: CASSLGLGSSQETQYF
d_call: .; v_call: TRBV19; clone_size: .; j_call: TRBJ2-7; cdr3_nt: TGTGCCAGTAGTATCGGGCCAGGGATCGGCGAGCAGTACTTC; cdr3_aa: CASSIGPGIGEQYF
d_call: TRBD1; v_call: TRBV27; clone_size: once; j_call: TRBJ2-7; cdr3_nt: TGTGCCAGCAGACGGCTAGGGACAGGGGGCTCCTTTAGCTCCTACGAGCAGTACTTC; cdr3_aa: CASRRLGTGGSFSSYEQYF
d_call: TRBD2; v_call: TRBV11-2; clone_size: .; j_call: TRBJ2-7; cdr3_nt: TGTGCCAGCAGTCCGAGCGGGAGTTCCCACGAGCAGTACTTC; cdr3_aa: CASSPSGSSHEQYF
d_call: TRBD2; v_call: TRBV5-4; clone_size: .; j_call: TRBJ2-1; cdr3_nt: TGTGCCAGCAGCTTGGGGGCGGGGCGGGAGTTACACAATGAGCAGTTCTTC; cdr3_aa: CASSLGAGRELHNEQFF
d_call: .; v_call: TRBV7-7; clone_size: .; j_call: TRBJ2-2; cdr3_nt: TGTGCTAGCAGCTCTCTCTCGAACACCGGGGAGCTGTTTTTT; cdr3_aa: CASSSLSNTGELFF
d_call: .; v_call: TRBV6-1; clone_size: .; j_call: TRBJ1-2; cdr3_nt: TGTGCCAGCAGTGAAGGGGGCTACCCCCCGGGCGTCTATGGCTACACCTTC; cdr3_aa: CASSEGGYPPGVYGYTF
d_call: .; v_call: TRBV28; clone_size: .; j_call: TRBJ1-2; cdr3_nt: TGTGCCAGCAGTTGGCGGGCATATGGCTACACCTTC; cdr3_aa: CASSWRAYGYTF
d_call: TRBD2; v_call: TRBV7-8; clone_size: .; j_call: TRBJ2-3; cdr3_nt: TGTGCCAGCAGCCTGCTAGCGGGAGGACTTAACACAGATACGCAGTATTTT; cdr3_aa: CASSLLAGGLNTDTQYF
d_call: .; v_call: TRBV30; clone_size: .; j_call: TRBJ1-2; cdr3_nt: TGTGCCTGGAGGGAATCAGGGGATCCCTATGGCTACACCTTC; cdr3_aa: CAWRESGDPYGYTF
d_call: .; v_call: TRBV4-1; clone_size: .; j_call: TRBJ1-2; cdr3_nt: TGCGCCAGCAGCCAAATTCTAGCTAACTATGGCTACACCTTC; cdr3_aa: CASSQILANYGYTF
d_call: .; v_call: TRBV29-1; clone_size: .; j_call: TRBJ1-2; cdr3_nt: TGCAGCGTTGAGGAGGATCTGAACTATGGCTACACCTTC; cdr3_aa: CSVEEDLNYGYTF
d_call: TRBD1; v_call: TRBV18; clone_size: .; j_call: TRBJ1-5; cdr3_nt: TGTGCCAGCTCACTAACAGGGGAAAGAAATCAGCCCCAGCATTTT; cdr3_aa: CASSLTGERNQPQHF